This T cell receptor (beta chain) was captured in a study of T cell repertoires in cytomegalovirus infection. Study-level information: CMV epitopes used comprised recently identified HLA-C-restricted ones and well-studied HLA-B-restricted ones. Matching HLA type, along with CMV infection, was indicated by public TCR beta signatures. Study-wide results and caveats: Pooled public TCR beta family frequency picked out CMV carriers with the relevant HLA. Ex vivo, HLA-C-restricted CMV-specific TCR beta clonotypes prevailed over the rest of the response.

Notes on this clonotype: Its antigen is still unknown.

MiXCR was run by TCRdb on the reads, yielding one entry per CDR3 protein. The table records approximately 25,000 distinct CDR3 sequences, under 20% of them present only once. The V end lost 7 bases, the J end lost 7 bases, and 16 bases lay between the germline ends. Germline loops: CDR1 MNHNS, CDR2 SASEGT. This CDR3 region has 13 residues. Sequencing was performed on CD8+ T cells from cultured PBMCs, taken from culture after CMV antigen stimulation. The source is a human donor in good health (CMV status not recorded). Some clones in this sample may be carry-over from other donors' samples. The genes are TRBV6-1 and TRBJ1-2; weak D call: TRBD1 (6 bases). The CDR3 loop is CASKAGGASGYTF. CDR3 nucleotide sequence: TGTGCCAGCAAGGCCGGGGGCGCGAGTGGCTACACCTTC.